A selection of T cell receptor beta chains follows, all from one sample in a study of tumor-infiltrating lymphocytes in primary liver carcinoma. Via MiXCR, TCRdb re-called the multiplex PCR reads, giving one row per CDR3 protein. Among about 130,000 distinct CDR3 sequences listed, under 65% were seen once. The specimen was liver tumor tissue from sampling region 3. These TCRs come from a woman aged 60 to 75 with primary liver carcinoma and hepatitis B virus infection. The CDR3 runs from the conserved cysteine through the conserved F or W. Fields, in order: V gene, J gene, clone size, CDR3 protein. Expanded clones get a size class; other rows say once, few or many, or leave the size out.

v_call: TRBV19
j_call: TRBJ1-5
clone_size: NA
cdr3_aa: CASREVTKGQPQHF

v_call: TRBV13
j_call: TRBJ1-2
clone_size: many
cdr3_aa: CASSLLSNYGYTF

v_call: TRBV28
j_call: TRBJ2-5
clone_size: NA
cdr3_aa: CASSPLGLQKETQYF

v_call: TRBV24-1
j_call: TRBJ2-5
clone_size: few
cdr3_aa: CATSDIGLAGVLYF

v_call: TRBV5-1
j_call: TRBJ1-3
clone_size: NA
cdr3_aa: CASSTRQGPFSGNTIYF

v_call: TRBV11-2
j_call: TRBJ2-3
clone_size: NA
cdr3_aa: CASSFLAGVICTDTQYF

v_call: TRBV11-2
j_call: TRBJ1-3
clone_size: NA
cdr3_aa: CASSLFPSGQGANTIYF

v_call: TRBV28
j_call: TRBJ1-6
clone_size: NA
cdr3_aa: CVRSFVAKPLHF

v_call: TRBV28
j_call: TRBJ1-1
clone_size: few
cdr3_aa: CASSLSRDRNLRGEAEAFF

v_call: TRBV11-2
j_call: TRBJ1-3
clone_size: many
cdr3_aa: CASSLVTLSSGNTIYF

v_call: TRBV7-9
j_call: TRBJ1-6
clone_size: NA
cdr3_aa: CANSGRGGGSPLHF

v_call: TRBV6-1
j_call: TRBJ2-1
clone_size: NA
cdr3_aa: CASSLDRVLAGYNEQFF

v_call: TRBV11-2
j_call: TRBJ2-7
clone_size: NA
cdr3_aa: CANSLWGTSYEECF

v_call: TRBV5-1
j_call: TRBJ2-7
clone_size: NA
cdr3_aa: CASSLDSLSYEQYF

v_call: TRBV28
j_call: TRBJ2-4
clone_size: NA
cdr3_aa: CVSRPRGGGKNIQYF

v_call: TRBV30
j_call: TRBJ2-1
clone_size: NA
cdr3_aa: CAWSLRLLAGASSYNEQFF

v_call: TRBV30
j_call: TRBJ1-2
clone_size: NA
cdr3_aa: CAWSPDINYGYTF

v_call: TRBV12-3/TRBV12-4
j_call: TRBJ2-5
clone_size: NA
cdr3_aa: CTSSLRSSGYKEIQYF

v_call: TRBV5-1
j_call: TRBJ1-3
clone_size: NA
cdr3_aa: CASGPSGNTTYF

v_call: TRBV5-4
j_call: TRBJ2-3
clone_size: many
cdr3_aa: CASSFRDQSTDTQYF

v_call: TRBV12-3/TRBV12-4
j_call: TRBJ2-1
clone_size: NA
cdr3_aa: CDSSSTRSCEQFF

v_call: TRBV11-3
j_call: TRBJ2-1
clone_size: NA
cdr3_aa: CASNSRGGSYNEQFF

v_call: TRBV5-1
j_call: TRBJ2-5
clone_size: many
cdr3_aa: CASNPGNQETQYF

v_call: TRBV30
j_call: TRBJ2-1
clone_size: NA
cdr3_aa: CARRRPGSPTNEQFF

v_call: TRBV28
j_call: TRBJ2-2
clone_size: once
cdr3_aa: CASLGGGVNTGELFF

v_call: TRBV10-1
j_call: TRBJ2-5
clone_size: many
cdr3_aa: CASSEWREGTQYF

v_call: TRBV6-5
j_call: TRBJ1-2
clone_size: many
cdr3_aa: CASSLDREDGYTF

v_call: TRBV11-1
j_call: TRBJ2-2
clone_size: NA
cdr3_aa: CVSSPLPGKLFF

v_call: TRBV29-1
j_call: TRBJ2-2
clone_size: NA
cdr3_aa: CSVASRCTEELFF

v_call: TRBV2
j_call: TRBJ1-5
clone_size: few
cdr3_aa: CASSPQGAGNQPQHF

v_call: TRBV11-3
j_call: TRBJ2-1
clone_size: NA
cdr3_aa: CASSVKGSYNEQFF

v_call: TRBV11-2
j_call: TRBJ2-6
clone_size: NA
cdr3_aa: CDRSSVLAPTSGANVLTF

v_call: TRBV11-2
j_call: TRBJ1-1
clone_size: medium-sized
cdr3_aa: CASSLESGSEAFF

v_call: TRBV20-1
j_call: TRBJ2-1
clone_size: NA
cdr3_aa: CSAGDWSSYNEQFF

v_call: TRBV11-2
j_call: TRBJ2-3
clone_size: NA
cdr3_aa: CVSSSDRGDTQYF

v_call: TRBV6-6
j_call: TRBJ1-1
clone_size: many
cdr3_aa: CASSRGQGTVGTEAFF

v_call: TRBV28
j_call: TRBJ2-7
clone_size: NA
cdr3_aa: CASSIWAGSYEQYF

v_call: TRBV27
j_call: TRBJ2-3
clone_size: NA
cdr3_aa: CASSFRGGRPGGDTQYF

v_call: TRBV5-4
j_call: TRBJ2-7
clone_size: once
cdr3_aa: CTSSLEAQGSYEQYF